This T cell receptor (beta chain) came from a study of T-cell memory formation after mild COVID-19. This clonotype occurred many times. The antigen remains unidentified. In TCRdb, the 5' RACE reads were re-called with MiXCR into one record per CDR3 protein. The sample yields more than 35,000 distinct CDR3 sequences, less than 9.5% seen once. Trimming took 4 bases from V and 3 from J, leaving 18 bases between them. The CDR3 is 16 amino acids. Study observations and caveats: Memory sampled before infection contained some responding clones, suggesting cross-reactive memory joined. Among contracting clones, CD4+ were mainly CM/EM and CD8+ enriched in EMRA. Second-wave clones with a day 37 peak had unconfirmed SARS-CoV-2 specificity. CD4/CD8 balance held among clones contracting day 15 to 85, and later expanders leaned CD4+.

The receptor's source is an adult woman who had mild COVID-19 (a few samples of this study predate the infection). Cell type and time point are not known. Sequencing input: PBMCs or a T cell subset sorted from them (not recorded which). V and J are TRBV12-3 or TRBV12-4 and TRBJ1-1; a possible D gene is TRBD1 (5 bases). The CDR3 is CASSSGPSRGDTEAFF. The DNA of the CDR3 is TGTGCCAGCAGTTCCGGGCCCTCCCGGGGGGACACTGAAGCTTTCTTT.